Presented here are 23 T cell receptor beta chains from one specimen sequenced in a study of blood T cell repertoires in COVID-19. Libraries were prepared by immunoSEQ multiplex PCR; TCRdb keeps only in-frame clonotypes and omits some of them. The sample has 40,000 to 50,000 clones, 88% seen once. What was sequenced was peripheral blood. Receptor source: a man aged 50 to 60 with active COVID-19.

The chain employs TRBV7-9 and TRBJ2-5, with TRBD2 matching over 7 bases. J gave up 1 base and V 2 bases, and 4 bases lay outside the gene matches. CDR3 length: 15 amino acids. Germline CDR1 SEHNR, CDR2 FQNEAQ (reference sequence). The CDR3: CASSLRASGQETQYF. The CDR3 bases are TGTGCCAGCAGCTTACGTGCTAGCGGCCAAGAGACCCAGTACTTC.

The J gene is TRBJ1-1, the V gene TRBV7-3; D ambiguous. The CDR3 spans 13 residues. V was trimmed by 0 bases and J by 3 bases, leaving 5 bases between them. CDR1 is SGHTA and CDR2 is FQGTGA in the germline V gene. The CDR3 coding sequence is TGTGCCAGCAGCTTAACAGAGCACACTGAAGCTTTCTTT. It specifies CASSLTEHTEAFF.

The chain joins TRBV7-9 to TRBJ1-2; 8 nucleotides align to TRBD1. Germline CDR1 reads SEHNR; CDR2 reads FQNEAQ (reference sequence). The CDR3 is 15 amino acids. The V and J ends lost 5 bases and 8 bases, in that order; junction bases with no gene match: 13. CDR3 amino acids: CASSLSYGQGDGYTF. DNA for the CDR3: TGTGCCAGCAGCCTAAGCTACGGACAGGGCGACGGCTACACCTTC.

The chain joins TRBV15 to TRBJ2-5; 11 positions match TRBD2. Per germline, CDR1 LNHNV and CDR2 YYDKDF (reference sequence). Trimming took 1 base from V and 4 from J; bases not matched to a gene: 2. The length of the CDR3 is 15 residues. The CDR3 bases are TGTGCCACCAGCAGAGGGCTAGCGGGGGGAGAGACCCAGTACTTC. It encodes CATSRGLAGGETQYF. Using reference TRBV15 and TRBJ2-5 for the parts outside the CDR3, the full variable domain is DAMVIQNPRYQVTQFGKPVTLSCSQTLNHNVMYWYQQKSSQAPKLLFHYYDKDFNNEADTPDNFQSRRPNTSFCFLDIRSPGLGDTAMYLCATSRGLAGGETQYFGPGTRLLVL.

The chain employs TRBV27 and TRBJ2-7; the D gene is possibly TRBD1 (5 bases). Trimming stripped 6 bases from V and 0 bases from J, with 9 bases between. The CDR3 runs to 13 residues. Germline V gene lookup returns CDR1 MNHEY and CDR2 SMNVEV (reference sequence). This CDR3 reads CASSRDSSYEQYF. The DNA for the CDR3 is TGTGCCAGCAGCCGAGACAGCTCCTACGAGCAGTACTTC.

The chain joins TRBV5-4 to TRBJ2-3, with 8 bases identical to TRBD1. The germline gives CDR1 SGHNT, CDR2 YYREEE (reference sequence). This CDR3 contains 15 residues. V was clipped by 4 bases and J by 0 bases; unmatched bases: 4. CDR3 sequence reads: CASSQDRASTDTQYF. The CDR3 DNA follows: TGTGCCAGCAGCCAGGACAGGGCCAGCACAGATACGCAGTATTTT.

The chain is built from TRBV4-2 and TRBJ1-5, with 8 bases identical to TRBD1. The CDR3 loop spans 16 amino acids. Germline CDR1 and CDR2: LGHNA and YNFKEQ. V gave up 0 bases and J gave up 3 bases; unmatched junction bases: 4. The CDR3, as DNA: TGTGCCAGCAGCCAAGAGGCAGGGGGCGTCAATCAGCCCCAGCATTTT. Amino acid sequence: CASSQEAGGVNQPQHF.

This clone was found a few times. This rearrangement joins TRBV30 to TRBJ2-5, with D possibly matching TRBD2 (6 bases). CDR1 and CDR2 from the germline V gene are GTSNPN and SVGIG (reference sequence). Trimming stripped 5 bases from V and 2 bases from J, with 18 bases between. The CDR3 spans 15 residues. CDR3 residues: CAWSMEAAGQETQYF. CDR3 nucleotides: TGTGCCTGGTCGATGGAGGCGGCGGGACAAGAGACCCAGTACTTC.

The V call is TRBV28, the J call TRBJ1-1, with 7 nucleotides matching TRBD1. V trimming: 4 bases; J trimming: 4 bases; junction bases outside the gene matches: 6. The V gene's germline CDR1 is MDHEN and CDR2 SYDVKM. This CDR3 has 14 amino acids. CDR3 amino acids: CASSYTGDGTEAFF. Here the CDR3 DNA reads TGTGCCAGCAGTTACACAGGGGACGGCACTGAAGCTTTCTTT.

The chain employs TRBV5-5 and TRBJ2-5, with 7 positions matching TRBD1. V gave up 5 bases and J gave up 2 bases; unmatched junction bases: 9. Germline loops: CDR1 SGHKS, CDR2 YYEKEE (reference sequence). This CDR3 is built from 15 residues. This chain's CDR3 is CASRATGTNQETQYF. The DNA of the CDR3 is TGTGCCAGCAGGGCGACAGGGACCAATCAAGAGACCCAGTACTTC.

This chain uses TRBV24-1 with TRBJ2-3; possibly TRBD2 for D (6 bases). Germline V gives CDR1 KGHDR, CDR2 SFDVKD. Trimming took 4 bases from V and 4 from J, leaving 17 bases between them. The CDR3 spans 16 residues. The chain's CDR3 is CATSDPGRAGPDTQYF. CDR3 coding DNA: TGTGCCACCAGTGACCCCGGGAGAGCCGGACCAGATACGCAGTATTTT.

The V call is TRBV27, the J call TRBJ1-2, with a weak D call TRBD1 (6 bases). V gave up 3 bases and J gave up 5 bases, with 13 bases separating them. The CDR3 consists of 14 residues. Germline CDR1 and CDR2: MNHEY and SMNVEV (reference sequence). In nucleotides, the CDR3 is TGTGCCAGCAGTTTTCAGGGGATGGAATATGGCTACACCTTC. This sequence encodes CASSFQGMEYGYTF.

The CDR3 sequence: CASSSPAGSGNTIYF. CDR3 in DNA: TGTGCCAGTAGTTCGCCCGCGGGGTCTGGAAACACCATATATTTT. The chain joins TRBV19 to TRBJ1-3; no definite D call. This CDR3 has 15 amino acids. V lost 5 bases to trimming and J lost 1 base, with 12 bases between them. CDR1 LNHDA and CDR2 SQIVND come from the germline V gene (reference sequence).

V and J are TRBV11-2 and TRBJ2-3; D not resolved. The CDR3 covers 14 residues. Germline CDR1 SGHAT, CDR2 FQNNGV. The V end lost 0 bases, the J end lost 6 bases, and 10 bases lay between the germline ends. The CDR3 loop reads CASSLEPYRDTQYF. CDR3 coding DNA: TGTGCCAGCAGCTTAGAGCCCTATCGCGATACGCAGTATTTT.

The chain links TRBV7-2 to TRBJ2-2, with D possibly TRBD1 on 6 matching bases. Trimming pared 4 bases from V and 4 bases from J, leaving 19 bases between. From germline, CDR1 is SGHTA and CDR2 FQGNSA. The CDR3 runs to 17 residues. The CDR3 here is CASSSATTGSGTGELFF. The CDR3 DNA reads as TGTGCCAGCAGCTCGGCGACGACAGGTTCGGGCACCGGGGAGCTGTTTTTT. The full variable domain, its missing parts supplied by reference TRBV7-2 and TRBJ2-2, is GAGVSQSPSNKVTEKGKDVELRCDPISGHTALYWYRQSLGQGLEFLIYFQGNSAPDKSGLPSDRFSAERTGGSVSTLTIQRTQQEDSAVYLCASSSATTGSGTGELFFGEGSRLTVL.

This rearrangement joins TRBV3-1 (or the pseudogene TRBV3-2) to TRBJ2-3, with a weak D call TRBD2 (5 bases). Deletions cut 0 bases from V and 10 bases from J, with 11 bases between. CDR1 LGHDT and CDR2 YNNKEL come from the germline V gene (reference sequence). This CDR3 is built from 13 residues. The CDR3 sequence: CASSQDPGRSQYF. In DNA form, the CDR3 reads TGTGCCAGCAGCCAAGACCCGGGAAGGTCGCAGTATTTT.

This chain joins TRBV15 and TRBJ1-2, with D perhaps matching TRBD1 (5 bases). Germline values: CDR1 LNHNV, CDR2 YYDKDF (reference sequence). V lost 1 base and J 4 bases, leaving 13 bases between the germline ends. The CDR3 totals 15 residues. This CDR3 is CATSRVGREVYGYTF. The DNA for the CDR3 is TGTGCCACCAGCAGAGTGGGCAGGGAGGTCTATGGCTACACCTTC.

V gene TRBV27 combines with J gene TRBJ2-1, with TRBD2 as a possible D gene (5 bases). Germline V gene lookup returns CDR1 MNHEY and CDR2 SMNVEV (reference sequence). V lost 4 bases and J 7 bases, leaving 11 bases between the germline ends. This CDR3 contains 13 residues. Written as DNA, the CDR3 is TGTGCCAGCAGTTCGACTATCCGAAATGAGCAGTTCTTC. Translation: CASSSTIRNEQFF.

The gene calls are TRBV28 and TRBJ2-7, with TRBD1 matching over 7 bases. Germline V gives CDR1 MDHEN, CDR2 SYDVKM. The CDR3 spans 16 residues. The trim removed 6 bases at V and 1 base at J, leaving 12 bases unmatched. The CDR3 protein is CASSEYTGVDSYEQYF. Here the CDR3 DNA reads TGTGCCAGCAGCGAATACACAGGGGTAGATTCCTACGAGCAGTACTTC.

V is TRBV11-2 and J is TRBJ1-1, with TRBD1 as a possible D gene (6 bases). CDR3 size: 15 residues. Trimming pared 5 bases from V and 10 bases from J, leaving 23 bases between. Per the germline V gene, CDR1 is SGHAT and CDR2 is FQNNGV. The CDR3 spells CASSARGGRGGLAFF. In DNA form, the CDR3 reads TGTGCCAGCAGCGCCCGGGGGGGCAGGGGAGGGTTAGCTTTCTTT.

The CDR3: CASSNLITQYF. CDR3 DNA sequence: TGTGCCAGCAGCAACCTAATTACGCAGTATTTT. The gene calls are TRBV11-2 and TRBJ2-3, with D hard to call. The ends were cut back, 5 bases at V and 8 bases at J, with 8 bases in the middle. This CDR3 comprises 11 residues. The germline V gene has CDR1 SGHAT and CDR2 FQNNGV.

This sequence joins TRBV10-3 and TRBJ2-1; the match to TRBD2 covers 9 bases. The CDR3 totals 13 residues. V lost 8 bases to trimming and J lost 8 bases; unmatched junction nucleotides: 7. Per the germline V gene, CDR1 is ENHRY and CDR2 is SYGVKD. CDR3 loop: CAIGASGNHEQFF. In DNA form, the CDR3 reads TGTGCCATCGGGGCTAGCGGGAACCATGAGCAGTTCTTC.

The J gene is TRBJ2-7, the V gene TRBV11-2; 9 nucleotides match TRBD1. Germline CDR1 and CDR2: SGHAT and FQNNGV. There are 14 residues in the CDR3. V dropped 5 bases and J dropped 4; count of bases not matched to a gene: 6. The CDR3 sequence: CASSPRTGVYEQYF. As DNA, the CDR3 is TGTGCCAGCAGCCCACGGACAGGGGTGTACGAGCAGTACTTC. The variable domain in full, with the rest retrieved from reference TRBV11-2 and TRBJ2-7, is EAGVAQSPRYKIIEKRQSVAFWCNPISGHATLYWYQQILGQGPKLLIQFQNNGVVDDSQLPKDRFSAERLKGVDSTLKIQPAKLEDSAVYLCASSPRTGVYEQYFGPGTRLTVT.